Listed here are 23 T cell receptor beta chains from one sample, sequenced in a study of CD8 T cell repertoires and HIV-1 epitope variants. This table comes from immunoSEQ multiplex PCR, and its TCRdb copy is limited to in-frame clones, with some not included. The table has thousands of clones, around 62% seen once. These receptors' antigens are unknown. The sequenced material came from cultured CD8+ T cells derived from PBMCs. Every receptor here comes from a male donor with HIV.

This chain uses TRBV6-5 with TRBJ1-1; the match to TRBD1 covers 7 bases. CDR3 length: 16 residues. CDR1 is MNHEY and CDR2 is SVGAGI in the germline V gene. Losses at the gene ends were 0 bases for V and 1 base for J; bases not matched to a gene: 5. CDR3 sequence (DNA): TGTGCCAGCAGTTACTCGACAGGGTCGGGGAACACTGAAGCTTTCTTT. Translating it yields CASSYSTGSGNTEAFF.

The gene calls are TRBV13 and TRBJ2-7; TRBD1 or TRBD2 may be the D gene (6 bases each). CDR3 size: 15 residues. Germline lookup yields CDR1 PRHDT and CDR2 FYEKMQ (reference sequence). The V and J ends lost 5 bases and 2 bases respectively, with 16 bases between them. CDR3 amino acids: CASSGGSGAPYEQYF. CDR3 nucleotides: TGTGCCAGCAGCGGGGGGTCAGGGGCCCCCTACGAGCAGTACTTC.

The rearrangement links TRBV25-1 to TRBJ2-3; D could derive from TRBD1 or TRBD2 (6 bases each). This CDR3 has 16 residues. CDR1 and CDR2 (germline): MGHDK, SYGVNS. V lost 0 bases and J lost 3, with 13 bases in between. The CDR3 DNA reads TGTGCCAGCAGTGAATATAAAGGGGGAGGAACAGATACGCAGTATTTT. It is translated as CASSEYKGGGTDTQYF.

This clone was seen a few times. V gene TRBV27 combines with J gene TRBJ2-7; D gene ambiguous. Germline CDR1 and CDR2: MNHEY and SMNVEV (reference sequence). The CDR3 length is 15 residues. The V gene lost 2 bases and the J gene lost 0 bases, with 11 bases spanning the gap. The CDR3 protein is CASSLQAGSSYEQYF. CDR3 DNA sequence: TGTGCCAGCAGTTTACAAGCCGGTAGCTCCTACGAGCAGTACTTC.

This chain connects TRBV5-1 to TRBJ2-7, with 7 bases that match TRBD1. The V and J ends lost 1 base and 5 bases, in that order; junction bases with no gene match: 6. Germline assignment: CDR1 SGHRS and CDR2 YFSETQ. This CDR3 comprises 14 residues. CDR3 in amino acids: CASSLYQGDHEQYF. CDR3 DNA sequence: TGCGCCAGCAGCTTGTACCAGGGGGACCACGAGCAGTACTTC.

The rearrangement uses TRBV6-6 and TRBJ1-2; D call uncertain. The CDR3 is 14 residues long. Per the germline V gene, CDR1 is MNHNY and CDR2 is SVGAGI (reference sequence). V lost 1 base to trimming and J lost 7 bases, with 13 bases between them. CDR3 sequence: CASSYFQDRGGYTF. In nucleotides, the CDR3 is TGTGCCAGCAGTTACTTCCAGGATCGGGGTGGCTACACCTTC.

This rearrangement joins TRBV7-9 to TRBJ2-7; D not resolved. V lost 4 bases, J lost 0 bases, and 4 bases lay in between. Germline CDR1 and CDR2: SEHNR and FQNEAQ (reference sequence). The CDR3 totals 12 residues. CDR3 nucleotides: TGTGCCAGCAGCTGGGGCTCCTACGAGCAGTACTTC. Residues: CASSWGSYEQYF.

This sequence joins TRBV28 and TRBJ2-1, with unresolved D. With 3 bases removed from V and 6 bases from J, the gap between germline ends came to 15 bases. Germline CDR1 and CDR2: MDHEN and SYDVKM. This CDR3 contains 15 residues. The CDR3 region has the DNA TGTGCCAGCAGTTTTCCCCGAGAGACTTCCAATGAGCAGTTCTTC. Translating it yields CASSFPRETSNEQFF.

The chain joins TRBV19 to TRBJ2-1; D might be TRBD1 or TRBD2, each matching 6 bases. V dropped 7 bases and J dropped 8 bases, with 9 bases sitting between them. CDR1 LNHDA and CDR2 SQIVND come from the germline V gene (reference sequence). There are 11 residues in the CDR3. The chain's CDR3 is CASKRGDEQFF. The CDR3 nucleotides read TGTGCCAGTAAAAGGGGGGATGAGCAGTTCTTC.

V and J are TRBV28 and TRBJ2-5, with 10 bases fitting TRBD1. The germline V gene encodes CDR1 MDHEN and CDR2 SYDVKM. Trimming took 3 bases from V and 4 from J; bases not matched to a gene: 5. The length of the CDR3 is 15 residues. CDR3 nucleotides: TGTGCCAGCAGTTTGGGGAGGACAGGGGGAGAGACCCAGTACTTC. Encoded protein: CASSLGRTGGETQYF.

The V call is TRBV6-5, the J call TRBJ1-2; D is possibly TRBD1 (5 bases). The CDR3 totals 14 residues. V dropped 0 bases and J dropped 1 base, with 6 bases sitting between them. Germline V lookup: CDR1 MNHEY, CDR2 SVGAGI. The CDR3 reads CASSYSRGNYGYTF. The CDR3 bases are TGTGCCAGCAGTTACTCGAGGGGTAACTATGGCTACACCTTC.

The V and J genes are TRBV28 and TRBJ2-2, with D possibly matching TRBD2 (6 bases). This CDR3 contains 16 residues. V gave up 6 bases and J gave up 7 bases, with 21 bases separating them. CDR1 is MDHEN, CDR2 SYDVKM, per germline. The DNA of the CDR3 is TGTGCCAGCAGCTCCCTCGTTGGGGGGTTCATCGGGGAGCTGTTTTTT. Translated, it gives CASSSLVGGFIGELFF.

The chain couples TRBV6-5 to TRBJ2-2; 10 bases line up with TRBD2. The CDR3 spans 16 residues. Germline loops: CDR1 MNHEY, CDR2 SVGAGI. V lost 0 bases and J lost 7; bases outside the gene matches: 5. The CDR3 sequence is CASSYSGLAINGELFF. Here the CDR3 DNA reads TGTGCCAGCAGTTACTCGGGACTAGCGATTAACGGGGAGCTGTTTTTT.

The chain has TRBV6-5 and TRBJ2-7; tentatively, D is TRBD2 (6 bases). Trimming removed 5 bases from V and 0 bases from J, with 11 bases in between. CDR3 length: 14 residues. Looked up from germline, CDR1 is MNHEY and CDR2 is SVGAGI. In DNA form, the CDR3 reads TGTGCCAGCAGTCCTCTAGCGTACTCCTACGAGCAGTACTTC. Protein sequence: CASSPLAYSYEQYF.

This clone was found a few times. V gene TRBV7-9 combines with J gene TRBJ1-1; the D is unclear. This CDR3 comprises 15 residues. Trimming removed 2 bases from V and 7 bases from J, with 17 bases in between. Germline lookup yields CDR1 SEHNR and CDR2 FQNEAQ (reference sequence). The CDR3 nucleotides are TGTGCCAGCAGCTTAATCGCTGCGTCTGGGTTTGAAGCTTTCTTT. This translates into CASSLIAASGFEAFF.

This rearrangement joins TRBV25-1 to TRBJ2-7; 7 bases are a match to TRBD1. Germline CDR1 and CDR2: MGHDK and SYGVNS. V shed 5 bases, J shed 2 bases, and the junction held 15 bases outside the gene matches. The CDR3 is 17 residues long. CDR3 DNA sequence: TGTGCCAGCAGTCCGACCGTAGGATTGGGACAGCCCTACGAGCAGTACTTC. It encodes CASSPTVGLGQPYEQYF.

The count of this clone is one. The chain has TRBV19 and TRBJ1-4; 8 bases map to TRBD1. The CDR3 is 12 amino acids. V shed 7 bases and J 7 bases; nucleotides not matched to a gene: 2. Germline CDR1 and CDR2: LNHDA and SQIVND (reference sequence). The CDR3 loop is CASNDRGEKLFF. CDR3 nucleotide sequence: TGTGCCAGTAATGACAGGGGTGAAAAACTGTTTTTT.

This clone turned up a few times. The same CDR3 can be traced to other DNA sequences in this sample. The CDR3 DNA is TGTGCCAGCAGTGATTCGGGGGGCGAGCAGTTCTTC. Encoded protein: CASSDSGGEQFF. The chain joins TRBV6-1 to TRBJ2-1; maybe TRBD2 (7 bases). The CDR3 extends over 12 amino acids. Trimming took off 3 bases at V and 10 bases at J, with 10 bases between the two ends. CDR1 is MNHNS and CDR2 is SASEGT in the germline V gene.

This chain joins TRBV19 and TRBJ2-3, with a weak D call TRBD2 (5 bases). Germline values: CDR1 LNHDA, CDR2 SQIVND (reference sequence). The ends were cut back, 3 bases at V and 0 bases at J, with 7 bases in the middle. The CDR3 loop spans 14 amino acids. This chain's CDR3 is CASSIRGSTDTQYF. CDR3 sequence (DNA): TGTGCCAGTAGTATTCGCGGGAGCACAGATACGCAGTATTTT.

The chain recombines TRBV28 with TRBJ1-1; the D is unclear. Germline CDR1 MDHEN, CDR2 SYDVKM. Trimming pared 3 bases from V and 6 bases from J, leaving 8 bases between. This CDR3 is 12 amino acids long. The CDR3 loop is CASSFSRPEAFF. DNA for the CDR3: TGTGCCAGCAGTTTTTCTAGGCCTGAAGCTTTCTTT. Drawing the rest from reference TRBV28 and TRBJ1-1, the complete variable domain is DVKVTQSSRYLVKRTGEKVFLECVQDMDHENMFWYRQDPGLGLRLIYFSYDVKMKEKGDIPEGYSVSREKKERFSLILESASTNQTSMYLCASSFSRPEAFFGQGTRLTVV.

This chain connects TRBV30 to TRBJ2-7; D gene ambiguous. The CDR3 totals 12 residues. The germline V gene encodes CDR1 GTSNPN and CDR2 SVGIG (reference sequence). Deletions cut 0 bases from V and 2 bases from J, with 5 bases between. The CDR3 DNA is TGTGCCTGGAGTGTAGACACCTACGAGCAGTACTTC. This sequence encodes CAWSVDTYEQYF.

This chain uses TRBV30 with TRBJ1-2; D perhaps matches TRBD1 (5 bases). This CDR3 has 15 residues. The germline gives CDR1 GTSNPN, CDR2 SVGIG (reference sequence). The V end lost 1 base, the J end lost 4 bases, and 16 bases lay between the germline ends. The CDR3 loop is CAWSGRDAWTYGYTF. The CDR3 DNA sequence: TGTGCCTGGAGTGGACGGGACGCTTGGACCTATGGCTACACCTTC.

A word on this clone: Likely a read error: the CDR3 ends without its conserved phenylalanine or tryptophan. The chain is built from TRBV28 and TRBJ1-1; no clear D gene. The CDR3 consists of 13 residues. Trimming pared 1 base from V and 5 bases from J, leaving 8 bases between. Germline V gives CDR1 MDHEN, CDR2 SYDVKM. CDR3 region: CASSLLGRTEAFL. Written as DNA, the CDR3 is TGTGCCAGCAGTTTATTGGGTAGGACTGAAGCTTTCCTT.